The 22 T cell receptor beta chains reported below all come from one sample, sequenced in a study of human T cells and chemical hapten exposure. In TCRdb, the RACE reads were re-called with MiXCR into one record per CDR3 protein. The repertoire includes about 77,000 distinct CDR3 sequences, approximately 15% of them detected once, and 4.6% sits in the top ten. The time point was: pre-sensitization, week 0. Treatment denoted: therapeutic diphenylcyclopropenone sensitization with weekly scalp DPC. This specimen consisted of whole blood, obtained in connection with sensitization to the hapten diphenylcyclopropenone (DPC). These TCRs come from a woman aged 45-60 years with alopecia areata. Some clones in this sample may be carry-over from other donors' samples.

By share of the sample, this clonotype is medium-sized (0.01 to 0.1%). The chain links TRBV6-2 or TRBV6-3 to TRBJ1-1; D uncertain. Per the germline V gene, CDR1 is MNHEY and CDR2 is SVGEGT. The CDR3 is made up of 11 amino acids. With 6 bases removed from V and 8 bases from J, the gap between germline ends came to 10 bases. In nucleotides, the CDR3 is TGTGCCAGCAGCCCTGGGCTGGAAGCTTTCTTT. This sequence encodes CASSPGLEAFF.

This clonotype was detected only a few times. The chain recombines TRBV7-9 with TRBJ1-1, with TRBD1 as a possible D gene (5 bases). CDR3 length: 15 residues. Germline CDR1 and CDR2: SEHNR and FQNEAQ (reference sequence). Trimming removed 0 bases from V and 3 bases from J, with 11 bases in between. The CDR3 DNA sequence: TGTGCCAGCAGCTTAGCGCGAGGGGCGGACACTGAAGCTTTCTTT. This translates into CASSLARGADTEAFF.

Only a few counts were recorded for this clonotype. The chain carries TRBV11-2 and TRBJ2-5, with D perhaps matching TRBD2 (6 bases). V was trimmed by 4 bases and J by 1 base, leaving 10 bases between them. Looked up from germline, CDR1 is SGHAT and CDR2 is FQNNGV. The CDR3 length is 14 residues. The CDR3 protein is CASSSGSLQETQYF. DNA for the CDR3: TGTGCCAGCAGCTCCGGGAGCCTCCAAGAGACCCAGTACTTC.

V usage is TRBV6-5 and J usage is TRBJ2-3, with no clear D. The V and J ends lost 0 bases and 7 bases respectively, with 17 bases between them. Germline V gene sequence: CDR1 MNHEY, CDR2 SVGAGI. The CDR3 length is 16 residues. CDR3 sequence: CASSYSFLIPPNTQYF. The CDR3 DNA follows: TGTGCCAGCAGTTACTCGTTTCTAATTCCGCCTAATACGCAGTATTTT.

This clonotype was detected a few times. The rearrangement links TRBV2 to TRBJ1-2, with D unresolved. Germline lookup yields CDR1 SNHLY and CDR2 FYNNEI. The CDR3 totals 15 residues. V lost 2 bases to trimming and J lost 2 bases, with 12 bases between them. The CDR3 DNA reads TGTGCCAGCAGTGAATTTAGCGGGCAGAACTATGGCTACACCTTC. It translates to CASSEFSGQNYGYTF.

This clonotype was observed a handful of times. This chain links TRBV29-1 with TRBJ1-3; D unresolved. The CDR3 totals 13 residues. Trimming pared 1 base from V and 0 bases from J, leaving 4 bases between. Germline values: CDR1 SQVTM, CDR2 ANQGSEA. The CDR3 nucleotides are TGCAGCGTTGAAGGTGACTCTGGAAACACCATATATTTT. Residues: CSVEGDSGNTIYF.

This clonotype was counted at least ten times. The CDR3 DNA is TGTGCCAGCAGCTTAGAAGGGAGGGGAGGCACAGATACGCAGTATTTT. Translated: CASSLEGRGGTDTQYF. J is TRBJ2-3 and V is TRBV7-2; 7 nucleotides match TRBD2. The CDR3 is 16 amino acids. Looked up from germline, CDR1 is SGHTA and CDR2 is FQGNSA. V lost 1 base to trimming and J lost 1 base; unmatched junction nucleotides: 5. Full variable domain (outside the CDR3, taken from reference TRBV7-2 and TRBJ2-3): GAGVSQSPSNKVTEKGKDVELRCDPISGHTALYWYRQSLGQGLEFLIYFQGNSAPDKSGLPSDRFSAERTGGSVSTLTIQRTQQEDSAVYLCASSLEGRGGTDTQYFGPGTRLTVL.

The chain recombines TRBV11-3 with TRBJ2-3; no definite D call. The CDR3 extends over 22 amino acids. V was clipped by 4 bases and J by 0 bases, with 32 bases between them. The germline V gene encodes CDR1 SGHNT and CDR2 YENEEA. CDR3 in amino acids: CASSSLRPACPNGSKSTDTQYF. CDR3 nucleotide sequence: TGTGCCAGCAGCTCGCTCAGACCCGCTTGCCCGAACGGGTCGAAAAGCACAGATACGCAGTATTTT.

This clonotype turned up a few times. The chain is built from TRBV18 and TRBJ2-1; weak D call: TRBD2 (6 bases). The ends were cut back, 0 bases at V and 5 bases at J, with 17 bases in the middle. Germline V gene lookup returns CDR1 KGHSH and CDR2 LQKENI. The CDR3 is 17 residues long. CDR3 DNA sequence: TGTGCCAGCTCACCACCGGTGGGCGGGAAGAGGGACAATGAGCAGTTCTTC. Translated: CASSPPVGGKRDNEQFF.

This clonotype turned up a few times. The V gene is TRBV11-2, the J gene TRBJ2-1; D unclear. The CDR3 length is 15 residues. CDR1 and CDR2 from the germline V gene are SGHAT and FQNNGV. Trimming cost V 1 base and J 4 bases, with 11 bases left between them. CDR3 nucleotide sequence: TGTGCCAGCAGCTTAGTTCCCGGAACGTACAATGAGCAGTTCTTC. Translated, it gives CASSLVPGTYNEQFF.

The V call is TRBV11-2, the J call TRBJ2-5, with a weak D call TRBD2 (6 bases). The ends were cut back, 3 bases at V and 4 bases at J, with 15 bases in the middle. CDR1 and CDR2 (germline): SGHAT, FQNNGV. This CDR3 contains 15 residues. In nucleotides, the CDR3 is TGTGCCAGCAGCTTTTCGTCTTCCGGGGGAGAGACCCAGTACTTC. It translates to CASSFSSSGGETQYF.

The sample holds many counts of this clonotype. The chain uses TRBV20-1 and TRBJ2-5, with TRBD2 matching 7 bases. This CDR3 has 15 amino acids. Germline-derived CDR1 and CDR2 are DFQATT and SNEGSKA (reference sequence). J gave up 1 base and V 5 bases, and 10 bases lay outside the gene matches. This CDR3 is CSAGDSGTTQETQYF. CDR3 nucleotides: TGCAGTGCTGGGGACTCCGGGACTACCCAAGAGACCCAGTACTTC.

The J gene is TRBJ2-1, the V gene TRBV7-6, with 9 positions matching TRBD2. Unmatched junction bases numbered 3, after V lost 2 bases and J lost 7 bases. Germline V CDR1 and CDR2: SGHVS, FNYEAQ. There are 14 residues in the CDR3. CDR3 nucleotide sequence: TGTGCCAGCAGCTTATCCCTAGCGGGAAATGAGCAGTTCTTC. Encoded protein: CASSLSLAGNEQFF.

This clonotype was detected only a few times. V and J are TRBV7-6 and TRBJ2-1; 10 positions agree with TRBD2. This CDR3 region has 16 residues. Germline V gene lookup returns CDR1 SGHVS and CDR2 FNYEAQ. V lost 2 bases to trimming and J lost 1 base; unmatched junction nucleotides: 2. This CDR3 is CASSLLAGVSYNEQFF. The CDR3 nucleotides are TGTGCCAGCAGCTTACTAGCGGGAGTGTCCTACAATGAGCAGTTCTTC.

The CDR3 loop is CASSLGHGTGYGYTF. For the CDR3, the DNA is TGTGCCAGCAGCTTAGGTCACGGGACAGGGTATGGCTACACCTTC. J is TRBJ1-2 and V is TRBV7-2; 9 nucleotides match TRBD1. J lost 5 bases, V lost 1 base, and 5 bases had no gene match. The CDR3 covers 15 residues. In germline, CDR1 is SGHTA, CDR2 FQGNSA.

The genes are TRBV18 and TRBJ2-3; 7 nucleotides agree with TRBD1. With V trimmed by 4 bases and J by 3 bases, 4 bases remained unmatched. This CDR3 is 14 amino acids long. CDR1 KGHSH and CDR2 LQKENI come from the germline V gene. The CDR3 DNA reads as TGTGCCAGCTCACGTAGGGGGCTTACAGATACGCAGTATTTT. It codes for CASSRRGLTDTQYF.

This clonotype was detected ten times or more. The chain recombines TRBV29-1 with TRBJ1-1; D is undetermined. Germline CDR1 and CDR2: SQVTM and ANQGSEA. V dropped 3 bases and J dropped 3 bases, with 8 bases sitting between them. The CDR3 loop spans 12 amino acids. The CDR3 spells CSVDSGHTEAFF. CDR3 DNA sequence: TGCAGCGTTGACTCCGGGCACACTGAAGCTTTCTTT. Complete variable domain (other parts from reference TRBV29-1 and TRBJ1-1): SAVISQKPSRDICQRGTSLTIQCQVDSQVTMMFWYRQQPGQSLTLIATANQGSEATYESGFVIDKFPISRPNLTFSTLTVSNMSPEDSSIYLCSVDSGHTEAFFGQGTRLTVV.

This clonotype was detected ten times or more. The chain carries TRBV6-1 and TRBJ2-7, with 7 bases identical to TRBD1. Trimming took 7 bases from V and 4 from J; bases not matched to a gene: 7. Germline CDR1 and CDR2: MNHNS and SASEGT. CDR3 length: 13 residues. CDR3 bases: TGTGCCAGCACCACAGGGGAACGGTACGAGCAGTACTTC. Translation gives CASTTGERYEQYF.

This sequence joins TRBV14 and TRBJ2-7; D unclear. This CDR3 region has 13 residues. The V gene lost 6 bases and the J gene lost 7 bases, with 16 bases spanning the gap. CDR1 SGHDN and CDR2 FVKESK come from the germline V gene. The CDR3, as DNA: TGTGCCAGCAGTCACGACTCGATACGTGAGCAGTACTTC. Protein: CASSHDSIREQYF. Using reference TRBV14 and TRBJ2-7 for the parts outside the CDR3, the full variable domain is EAGVTQFPSHSVIEKGQTVTLRCDPISGHDNLYWYRRVMGKEIKFLLHFVKESKQDESGMPNNRFLAERTGGTYSTLKVQPAELEDSGVYFCASSHDSIREQYFGPGTRLTVT.

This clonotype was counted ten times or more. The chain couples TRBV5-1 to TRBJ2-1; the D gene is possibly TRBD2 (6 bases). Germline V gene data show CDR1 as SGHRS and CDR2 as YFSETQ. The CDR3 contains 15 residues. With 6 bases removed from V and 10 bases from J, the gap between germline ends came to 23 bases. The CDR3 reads CASTQEISGLPEQFF. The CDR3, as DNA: TGCGCCAGCACCCAGGAAATTAGCGGTCTTCCCGAGCAGTTCTTC.

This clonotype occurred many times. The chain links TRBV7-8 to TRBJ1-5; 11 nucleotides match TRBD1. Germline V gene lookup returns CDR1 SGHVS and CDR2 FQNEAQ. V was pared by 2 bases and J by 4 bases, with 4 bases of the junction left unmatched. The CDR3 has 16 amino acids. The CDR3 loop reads CASSLSDRGRNQPQHF. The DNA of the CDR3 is TGTGCCAGCAGCTTATCGGACAGGGGGCGTAATCAGCCCCAGCATTTT.

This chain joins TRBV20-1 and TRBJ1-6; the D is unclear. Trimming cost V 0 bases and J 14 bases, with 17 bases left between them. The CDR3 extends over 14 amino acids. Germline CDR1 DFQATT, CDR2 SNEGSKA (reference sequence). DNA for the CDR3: TGCAGTGCTAGAGATCAGGTTACCAATTTTTCCCTCCACTTT. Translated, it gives CSARDQVTNFSLHF.